These T cell receptor beta chains were read from a single sample in a study of preoperative IRX-2 immunotherapy in early breast cancer. Profiling relied on immunoSEQ multiplex PCR, and the TCRdb table lists in-frame clones only, not all of them. The table shows 3,700 or so clones, with approximately 71% occurring only once. The starting material was tumor tissue, obtained after IRX-2 immunotherapy. The source is a human donor with breast cancer. Each CDR3 is given with its conserved first and last residue. D genes are given only for firm matches. Some rows mark clone size as missing; the rest say once, few, many or name a class of expanded clone.

j_gene: TRBJ2-2
v_gene: TRBV6-8
d_gene: -
abundance: once
CDR3nt: TGTGCCAGCAGTTCACCGATCGGGGTAGGGGAGCTGTTTTTT
CDR3aa: CASSSPIGVGELFF

j_gene: TRBJ2-3
v_gene: TRBV19
d_gene: -
abundance: -
CDR3nt: TGTGCCAGTAGTGTGGAGACATCCACAGATACGCAGTATTTT
CDR3aa: CASSVETSTDTQYF

j_gene: TRBJ2-7
v_gene: TRBV19
d_gene: TRBD2
abundance: -
CDR3nt: TGTGCCAGTAGTATAGAGGGACTAGCGGGAGGCGGCTCCGAGCAGTACTTC
CDR3aa: CASSIEGLAGGGSEQYF

j_gene: TRBJ2-7
v_gene: TRBV6-8
d_gene: -
abundance: -
CDR3nt: TGTGCCAGCAGTTACTCCGCATTAACTTACGAGCAGTACTTC
CDR3aa: CASSYSALTYEQYF

j_gene: TRBJ2-3
v_gene: TRBV1
d_gene: -
abundance: -
CDR3nt: TGCGCCAGCAGCCAAACTCCGGGACAGGGGGCGAGGGATACGCAGTATTTT
CDR3aa: CASSQTPGQGARDTQYF

j_gene: TRBJ2-7
v_gene: TRBV14
d_gene: -
abundance: -
CDR3nt: TGTGCCAGCAGCTGGGGGCGGGAATACGAGCAGTACTTC
CDR3aa: CASSWGREYEQYF

j_gene: TRBJ1-2
v_gene: TRBV6-8
d_gene: -
abundance: -
CDR3nt: TGTGCCAGCCGCCCCGAACAAGGACATGTCGATGGCTACACCTTC
CDR3aa: CASRPEQGHVDGYTF

j_gene: TRBJ1-5
v_gene: TRBV23-1
d_gene: -
abundance: -
CDR3nt: TGCGCCAGCAGCCAAATTCCCCCCCCTAGCAATCAGCCCCAGCATTTT
CDR3aa: CASSQIPPPSNQPQHF

j_gene: TRBJ2-5
v_gene: TRBV7-4
d_gene: -
abundance: -
CDR3nt: TGTGCCAGCAGCTTCCGGGGAGTTGGGACCCAGTACTTC
CDR3aa: CASSFRGVGTQYF

j_gene: TRBJ1-5
v_gene: TRBV11-3
d_gene: TRBD1
abundance: -
CDR3nt: TGTGCCAGCAGCCTGGGACAGGGGGCGCTTCAGCCCCAGCATTTT
CDR3aa: CASSLGQGALQPQHF

j_gene: TRBJ1-5
v_gene: TRBV7-7
d_gene: -
abundance: -
CDR3nt: TGTGCCAGCAGCAAGGGGGGGGCTCCCAATCAGCCCCAGCATTTT
CDR3aa: CASSKGGAPNQPQHF

j_gene: TRBJ2-6
v_gene: TRBV12-5
d_gene: -
abundance: -
CDR3nt: TGTGCCAGCAACCCCTCTGGGGCCAACGTCCTGACTTTC
CDR3aa: CASNPSGANVLTF

j_gene: TRBJ2-7
v_gene: TRBV19
d_gene: TRBD2
abundance: -
CDR3nt: TGTGCCAGTAAGACTAGCGGGATCAGCGACGAGCAGTACTTC
CDR3aa: CASKTSGISDEQYF

j_gene: TRBJ2-5
v_gene: TRBV5-1
d_gene: TRBD2
abundance: -
CDR3nt: TGCGCCAGCAGCGTAGCGGGAGATCGGGAGACCCAGTACTTC
CDR3aa: CASSVAGDRETQYF

j_gene: TRBJ1-1
v_gene: TRBV16
d_gene: -
abundance: -
CDR3nt: TGTGCCAGCAGCCTCCGCACTGAAGCTTTCTTT
CDR3aa: CASSLRTEAFF

j_gene: TRBJ2-2
v_gene: TRBV5-1
d_gene: -
abundance: -
CDR3nt: TGCGCCAGTATGGTTGGGAGTTCGGGGATTTTTTCCGGGGAGCTGTTTTTT
CDR3aa: CASMVGSSGIFSGELFF

j_gene: TRBJ2-5
v_gene: TRBV15
d_gene: TRBD1
abundance: -
CDR3nt: TGTGCCACCAGCAGAGATATGACAGGGTCGGAGACCCAGTACTTC
CDR3aa: CATSRDMTGSETQYF

j_gene: TRBJ2-5
v_gene: TRBV6-8
d_gene: TRBD1
abundance: -
CDR3nt: TGTGCCAGCAGTTCAGATTGGGACAGGGGCCAGCTGGGTCAAGAGACCCAGTACTTC
CDR3aa: CASSSDWDRGQLGQETQYF

j_gene: TRBJ2-7
v_gene: TRBV6-8
d_gene: TRBD2
abundance: -
CDR3nt: TGTGCCATCAGCCCGACTAGCGGGAGAGGCGAGCAGTACTTC
CDR3aa: CAISPTSGRGEQYF

j_gene: TRBJ2-1
v_gene: TRBV18
d_gene: TRBD1
abundance: -
CDR3nt: TGTGCCAGCTCACCACTACAGGGGGGTTACAATGAGCAGTTCTTC
CDR3aa: CASSPLQGGYNEQFF

j_gene: TRBJ1-1
v_gene: TRBV5-1
d_gene: -
abundance: -
CDR3nt: TGCGCCAGCAGCTTGTTGTGGAGTCCCCCGTTTATTTTTTTAGAAGCTTTCTTT
CDR3aa: CASSLLWSPPFIFLEAFF

j_gene: TRBJ2-1
v_gene: TRBV11-3
d_gene: -
abundance: -
CDR3nt: TGTGCCAGCAGCTGGGACACTCAAATCTACAATGAGCAGTTCTTC
CDR3aa: CASSWDTQIYNEQFF

j_gene: TRBJ2-1
v_gene: TRBV5-1
d_gene: -
abundance: -
CDR3nt: TGCGCCAGCAGCTTGGCCCGAGCGAGCAATGAGCAGTTCTTC
CDR3aa: CASSLARASNEQFF

j_gene: TRBJ2-5
v_gene: TRBV15
d_gene: -
abundance: large
CDR3nt: TGTGCCACCAGCAGTTATAAAAGAGGCAGGGGAGAGACCCAGTACTTC
CDR3aa: CATSSYKRGRGETQYF

j_gene: TRBJ1-1
v_gene: TRBV18
d_gene: -
abundance: -
CDR3nt: TGTGCCAGCTCACCACCGCTCACAGGGATCACTGAAGCTTTCTTT
CDR3aa: CASSPPLTGITEAFF

j_gene: TRBJ2-7
v_gene: TRBV23-1
d_gene: -
abundance: -
CDR3nt: TGCGCCAGCAGCTTGGTAGGCGACTACGAGCAGTACTTC
CDR3aa: CASSLVGDYEQYF